The 30 T cell receptor beta chains presented below share a single source sample, sequenced in a study of blood T cell repertoires in COVID-19. TCRdb's table, derived via immunoSEQ multiplex PCR, lists solely in-frame clones and lacks some. The table has 180,000 or so clones, approximately 88% seen once. The sample taken for sequencing was PBMCs or T cells enriched from blood (not recorded which). The receptors were gathered from a woman aged 55-69 years who had recovered from COVID-19.

The chain is built from TRBV3-1 (or the pseudogene TRBV3-2) and TRBJ1-2; D gene uncertain. This CDR3 region has 18 residues. Trimming took 1 base from V and 8 from J, leaving 26 bases between them. The germline V gene encodes CDR1 LGHDT and CDR2 YNNKEL (reference sequence). The CDR3 reads CASSQGLTGYAAWRGYTF. The CDR3 nucleotides are TGTGCCAGCAGCCAAGGCCTTACGGGATATGCTGCGTGGCGGGGCTACACCTTC.

The chain carries TRBV2 and TRBJ2-1; weak D call: TRBD2 (6 bases). V lost 2 bases and J 8 bases, leaving 10 bases between the germline ends. This CDR3 contains 13 residues. Germline values: CDR1 SNHLY, CDR2 FYNNEI. CDR3: CASSESWRDEQFF. The CDR3 DNA is TGTGCCAGCAGTGAAAGCTGGAGGGATGAGCAGTTCTTC.

This sequence joins TRBV30 and TRBJ1-1; a weak D match, TRBD1 (6 bases). The CDR3 is made up of 11 amino acids. CDR1 and CDR2 (germline): GTSNPN, SVGIG (reference sequence). Between the trimmed V and J ends, which lost 5 bases and 4 bases, there was a span of 8 bases. The CDR3 is CAWEGGTEAFF. The CDR3 nucleotides read TGTGCCTGGGAAGGGGGCACTGAAGCTTTCTTT.

This sequence joins TRBV5-4 and TRBJ2-5; no reliable D call. This CDR3 region has 15 residues. Germline V lookup: CDR1 SGHNT, CDR2 YYREEE (reference sequence). Trimming shortened V by 0 bases and J by 5 bases, and 14 bases separated the two germline ends. CDR3 bases: TGTGCCAGCAGCTTGGACCAGGCCCTCAGGGAGACCCAGTACTTC. As protein: CASSLDQALRETQYF. Variable domain in full (rest from reference TRBV5-4 and TRBJ2-5): ETGVTQSPTHLIKTRGQQVTLRCSSQSGHNTVSWYQQALGQGPQFIFQYYREEENGRGNFPPRFSGLQFPNYSSELNVNALELDDSALYLCASSLDQALRETQYFGPGTRLLVL.

V and J are TRBV7-8 and TRBJ1-6; no firm D call. Per germline, CDR1 SGHVS and CDR2 FQNEAQ. Trimming removed 2 bases from V and 6 bases from J, with 8 bases in between. This CDR3 has 14 amino acids. The CDR3 DNA reads as TGTGCCAGCAGCTTAAGCCGGGTTAATTCACCCCTCCACTTT. Protein sequence: CASSLSRVNSPLHF.

For the CDR3, the DNA is TGTGCCAGCAGCTTAGATCCCGGGGGACTATATGGCTACACCTTC. Protein: CASSLDPGGLYGYTF. This chain connects TRBV11-2 to TRBJ1-2; weak D call: TRBD1 (5 bases). CDR3 length: 15 residues. The V and J ends lost 0 bases and 5 bases respectively, with 13 bases between them. The germline V gene has CDR1 SGHAT and CDR2 FQNNGV.

This chain connects TRBV9 to TRBJ2-2, with a tentative D call TRBD1 (6 bases). The CDR3 length is 14 residues. Germline V lookup: CDR1 SGDLS, CDR2 YYNGEE. Between the trimmed V and J ends, which lost 3 bases and 1 base, there was a span of 7 bases. The CDR3 DNA reads TGTGCCAGCAGCGGGACAGTGAACACCGGGGAGCTGTTTTTT. Translating gives CASSGTVNTGELFF.

V is TRBV7-3 and J is TRBJ2-3, with 7 bases lining up with TRBD2. In germline, CDR1 is SGHTA, CDR2 FQGTGA. The ends lost 3 bases at V and 0 bases at J; junction bases unmatched: 0. The length of the CDR3 is 14 residues. In nucleotides, the CDR3 is TGTGCCAGCAGCTTTAGCGGGAGCACAGATACGCAGTATTTT. This codes for CASSFSGSTDTQYF.

The V and J genes are TRBV5-1 and TRBJ2-2, with TRBD2 as a possible D gene (6 bases). The CDR3 spans 14 residues. CDR1 and CDR2 from the germline V gene are SGHRS and YFSETQ. Trimming cost V 5 bases and J 5 bases, with 13 bases left between them. CDR3 nucleotides: TGCGCCAGCAGTGTGTTAGCGGAGACCGGGGAGCTGTTTTTT. Protein: CASSVLAETGELFF.

This clone was seen once. The chain carries TRBV30 and TRBJ1-6; D is perhaps TRBD1 (6 bases). Trimming removed 1 base from V and 9 bases from J, with 16 bases in between. This CDR3 region has 15 residues. Germline V gives CDR1 GTSNPN, CDR2 SVGIG (reference sequence). The CDR3 nucleotides are TGTGCCTGGAGTGGTCTGTGGGCAGGGGTTTCACCCCTCCACTTT. Translated, it gives CAWSGLWAGVSPLHF.

This chain uses TRBV9 with TRBJ1-1, with D hard to call. Between the trimmed V and J ends, which lost 4 bases and 0 bases, there was a span of 10 bases. Germline CDR1 reads SGDLS; CDR2 reads YYNGEE. This CDR3 comprises 14 residues. CDR3 residues: CASSFDNLNTEAFF. DNA for the CDR3: TGTGCCAGCAGCTTTGACAATTTGAACACTGAAGCTTTCTTT. Variable domain in full (rest from reference TRBV9 and TRBJ1-1): DSGVTQTPKHLITATGQRVTLRCSPRSGDLSVYWYQQSLDQGLQFLIQYYNGEERAKGNILERFSAQQFPDLHSELNLSSLELGDSALYFCASSFDNLNTEAFFGQGTRLTVV.

The V call is TRBV6-2 or TRBV6-3, the J call TRBJ1-1; D is possibly TRBD1 (6 bases). The CDR3 covers 17 residues. CDR1 and CDR2 from the germline V gene are MNHEY and SVGEGT. V dropped 5 bases and J dropped 2 bases, with 21 bases sitting between them. CDR3 nucleotide sequence: TGTGCCAGCAGTAATTACGGGACACCGGAAGTTAACACTGAAGCTTTCTTT. Protein product: CASSNYGTPEVNTEAFF.

The gene calls are TRBV29-1 and TRBJ2-1, with TRBD1 as a possible D gene (5 bases). Trimming took 4 bases from V and 2 from J, leaving 12 bases between them. The CDR3 covers 14 residues. From germline, CDR1 is SQVTM and CDR2 ANQGSEA. The CDR3 DNA reads as TGCAGCGTTGTTGATGGCAGGGCCTACAATGAGCAGTTCTTC. It specifies CSVVDGRAYNEQFF.

The gene calls are TRBV5-1 and TRBJ1-6; D unclear. Trimming took off 5 bases at V and 6 bases at J, with 9 bases between the two ends. Germline values: CDR1 SGHRS, CDR2 YFSETQ. The CDR3 extends over 13 amino acids. In DNA, the CDR3 is TGCGCCAGCAGTGTAGAGATTAATTCACCCCTCCACTTT. Encoded protein: CASSVEINSPLHF.

In its sample, this clone was seen a few times. V gene TRBV7-9 combines with J gene TRBJ2-2; 7 nucleotides align to TRBD1. After removal of 2 bases from V and 6 bases from J, the junction contained 3 bases not matched to a gene. The germline CDR1 and CDR2 sequences are SEHNR and FQNEAQ (reference sequence). This CDR3 has 14 residues. CDR3 in DNA: TGTGCCAGCAGCTTACTAAGGGGGCCCGGGGAGCTGTTTTTT. Amino acid sequence: CASSLLRGPGELFF.

This chain connects TRBV29-1 to TRBJ1-1, with TRBD1 matching over 8 bases. The CDR3 spans 13 residues. Germline CDR1 reads SQVTM; CDR2 reads ANQGSEA. The V segment lost 3 bases and the J segment 2 bases; nucleotides outside the gene matches: 2. The CDR3 sequence is CSVDRGRNTEAFF. The CDR3 DNA sequence: TGCAGCGTTGACAGGGGGCGAAACACTGAAGCTTTCTTT.

The V gene is TRBV28, the J gene TRBJ1-1; TRBD1 matches at 11 bases. Germline loops: CDR1 MDHEN, CDR2 SYDVKM. The CDR3 sequence is 17 residues long. V was clipped by 2 bases and J by 1 base; unmatched bases: 6. CDR3 in DNA: TGTGCCAGCAGTTTACCCGGGACAGGGGGAAAGAACACTGAAGCTTTCTTT. This sequence encodes CASSLPGTGGKNTEAFF.

V usage is TRBV5-1 and J usage is TRBJ1-5; D is unresolved. Trimming took off 6 bases at V and 9 bases at J, with 19 bases between the two ends. This CDR3 is 14 amino acids long. CDR1 and CDR2 (germline): SGHRS, YFSETQ. CDR3: CASKEGTGNGPQHF. The CDR3 region has the DNA TGCGCCAGCAAGGAGGGCACGGGGAACGGGCCCCAGCATTTT.

This chain links TRBV7-9 with TRBJ1-4; 7 nucleotides align to TRBD1. The CDR3 totals 13 residues. The germline V gene has CDR1 SEHNR and CDR2 FQNEAQ (reference sequence). V gave up 2 bases and J gave up 9 bases; unmatched junction bases: 3. The CDR3 nucleotides read TGTGCCAGCAGCTTATTGGGACAGCAAAAACTGTTTTTT. It yields the protein CASSLLGQQKLFF.

The J gene is TRBJ1-1, the V gene TRBV5-1; tentatively, D is TRBD1 (6 bases). The germline V and J ends were trimmed by 2 bases and 5 bases, with 13 bases remaining between them. This CDR3 has 14 residues. CDR1 is SGHRS, CDR2 YFSETQ, per germline. The CDR3 is CASSLQGRETEAFF. CDR3 bases: TGCGCCAGCAGCTTACAGGGAAGGGAGACTGAAGCTTTCTTT. Complete variable domain (other parts from reference TRBV5-1 and TRBJ1-1): KAGVTQTPRYLIKTRGQQVTLSCSPISGHRSVSWYQQTPGQGLQFLFEYFSETQRNKGNFPGRFSGRQFSNSRSEMNVSTLELGDSALYLCASSLQGRETEAFFGQGTRLTVV.

This sequence joins TRBV19 and TRBJ2-2; D perhaps matches TRBD2 (7 bases). V lost 5 bases to trimming and J lost 4 bases, with 14 bases between them. Germline CDR1 LNHDA, CDR2 SQIVND (reference sequence). This CDR3 has 15 amino acids. The CDR3 reads CASSLGGDRTGELFF. The DNA for the CDR3 is TGTGCCAGTAGTCTAGGGGGGGACCGCACCGGGGAGCTGTTTTTT.

This clone has a handful of counts. The V and J genes are TRBV10-3 and TRBJ1-1; D might be TRBD1 (5 bases). Germline CDR1 and CDR2: ENHRY and SYGVKD. V lost 2 bases and J 4 bases, leaving 26 bases between the germline ends. This CDR3 contains 19 residues. CDR3 nucleotides: TGTGCCATCAGTGAGAAGAATCCCGGCAGATCCGGGCAGGGCACTGAAGCTTTCTTT. Translating gives CAISEKNPGRSGQGTEAFF.

The rearrangement links TRBV6-5 to TRBJ1-5; D perhaps matches TRBD1 (5 bases). V lost 2 bases and J 3 bases, leaving 11 bases between the germline ends. This CDR3 is built from 15 residues. Germline V gene lookup returns CDR1 MNHEY and CDR2 SVGAGI. CDR3 sequence reads: CASSYGQGSNQPQHF. The CDR3 DNA sequence: TGTGCCAGCAGTTACGGGCAGGGTTCCAATCAGCCCCAGCATTTT.

The gene calls are TRBV12-3 or TRBV12-4 and TRBJ1-1; 7 bases line up with TRBD1. The CDR3 is 13 residues long. With V trimmed by 3 bases and J by 7 bases, 5 bases remained unmatched. The CDR3 here is CASSFRRGLEAFF. For the CDR3, the DNA is TGTGCCAGCAGTTTTCGTAGGGGGCTTGAAGCTTTCTTT.

This clone turned up a few times. The rearrangement links TRBV5-1 to TRBJ2-4; D ambiguous. CDR3 length equals 13 residues. The V end was cut by 2 bases, the J end by 1 base, with 4 bases between. CDR1 is SGHRS and CDR2 is YFSETQ in the germline V gene. CDR3 amino acids: CASSFGAKNIQYF. CDR3 DNA: TGCGCCAGCAGCTTCGGTGCCAAAAACATTCAGTACTTC.

The V and J genes are TRBV5-1 and TRBJ1-1; a weak D match, TRBD1 (5 bases). Germline lookup yields CDR1 SGHRS and CDR2 YFSETQ. The CDR3 totals 13 residues. The V end lost 4 bases, the J end lost 1 base, and 8 bases lay between the germline ends. The CDR3 is CASSRQGNTEAFF. In nucleotides, the CDR3 is TGCGCCAGCAGCCGTCAGGGGAACACTGAAGCTTTCTTT. Drawing the rest from reference TRBV5-1 and TRBJ1-1, the complete variable domain is KAGVTQTPRYLIKTRGQQVTLSCSPISGHRSVSWYQQTPGQGLQFLFEYFSETQRNKGNFPGRFSGRQFSNSRSEMNVSTLELGDSALYLCASSRQGNTEAFFGQGTRLTVV.

The V and J genes are TRBV11-2 and TRBJ1-2, with a tentative D call TRBD1 (6 bases). Germline CDR1 and CDR2: SGHAT and FQNNGV. The length of the CDR3 is 14 residues. Trimming pared 1 base from V and 2 bases from J, leaving 8 bases between. CDR3: CASSLGTENYGYTF. The CDR3 DNA sequence: TGTGCCAGCAGCTTAGGGACAGAGAACTATGGCTACACCTTC.

The V and J genes are TRBV19 and TRBJ2-3, with D perhaps matching TRBD2 (6 bases). Deletions cut 3 bases from V and 2 bases from J, with 15 bases between. The CDR3 is 16 residues long. Germline CDR1 and CDR2: LNHDA and SQIVND (reference sequence). The CDR3 DNA is TGTGCCAGTAGTATTTTGGCGGGGAATCCCACAGATACGCAGTATTTT. It translates to CASSILAGNPTDTQYF.

This chain links TRBV10-2 with TRBJ1-5, with D possibly being TRBD1 (5 bases). Trimming pared 6 bases from V and 11 bases from J, leaving 17 bases between. The CDR3 runs to 13 residues. Germline V lookup: CDR1 WSHSY, CDR2 SAAADI. The CDR3 protein is CASSSAGRAAQHF. CDR3 coding DNA: TGCGCCAGCAGCTCAGCGGGGCGGGCGGCCCAGCATTTT.

The rearrangement links TRBV14 to TRBJ2-4; D unresolved. This CDR3 region has 13 residues. CDR1 and CDR2 (germline): SGHDN, FVKESK. The ends were cut back, 8 bases at V and 1 base at J, with 9 bases in the middle. The CDR3 spells CASPKWAKNIQYF. The CDR3, as DNA: TGTGCCAGCCCTAAATGGGCCAAAAACATTCAGTACTTC.